These 9 T cell receptor beta chains share one sample of origin, sequenced in a study of blood T cell repertoires in COVID-19. Clones were read by immunoSEQ multiplex PCR, and TCRdb kept only the in-frame ones, dropping some. The table has about 120,000 clones, around 84% seen once. Material: peripheral blood. The origin of the receptors is a man between 35 and 55 years old with acute or convalescent COVID-19.

The sample holds one count of this clone. The chain joins TRBV28 to TRBJ1-2; D remains ambiguous. This CDR3 has 15 amino acids. Germline CDR1 reads MDHEN; CDR2 reads SYDVKM. V dropped 3 bases and J dropped 3 bases, with 14 bases sitting between them. The CDR3 region has the DNA TGTGCCAGCAGTTTTTCAGATATTTTCTACTATGGCTACACCTTC. It yields the protein CASSFSDIFYYGYTF.

V usage is TRBV4-1 and J usage is TRBJ2-1; 9 bases are a match to TRBD2. V lost 1 base to trimming and J lost 7 bases; unmatched junction nucleotides: 8. Germline values: CDR1 MGHRA, CDR2 YSYEKL. The CDR3 covers 16 residues. Here the CDR3 DNA reads TGCGCCAGCAGCCAAGGGGCGGGGGGGCCGAGGAATGAGCAGTTCTTC. It translates to CASSQGAGGPRNEQFF.

This clone was picked up many times. The chain recombines TRBV4-2 with TRBJ1-1; D is unclear. This CDR3 spans 15 amino acids. V dropped 0 bases and J dropped 1 base, with 9 bases sitting between them. The germline gives CDR1 LGHNA, CDR2 YNFKEQ. Here the CDR3 DNA reads TGTGCCAGCAGCCAAGAAGGGAGAAAGAACACTGAAGCTTTCTTT. The encoded protein is CASSQEGRKNTEAFF.

The J gene is TRBJ2-7, the V gene TRBV18; tentative D call: TRBD1 (6 bases). V gave up 6 bases and J gave up 0 bases, with 21 bases separating them. The CDR3 totals 17 residues. Germline CDR1 is KGHSH and CDR2 is LQKENI. CDR3 DNA: TGTGCCAGCTCCCGAAGCTCGGCAGGGGCTTCCTCCTACGAGCAGTACTTC. This sequence encodes CASSRSSAGASSYEQYF.

The chain's CDR3 is CASRFFDRRGGEQFF. The CDR3 region has the DNA TGTGCCAGCAGATTTTTTGACCGCCGGGGGGGTGAGCAGTTCTTC. The chain has TRBV27 and TRBJ2-1; 8 positions agree with TRBD2. Germline V lookup: CDR1 MNHEY, CDR2 SMNVEV (reference sequence). V lost 6 bases, J lost 9 bases, and 13 bases stayed unmatched. This CDR3 has 15 amino acids.

The chain couples TRBV7-9 to TRBJ2-5, with a possible D match to TRBD2 (6 bases). Germline CDR1 is SEHNR and CDR2 is FQNEAQ (reference sequence). V lost 1 base to trimming and J lost 7 bases, with 7 bases between them. This CDR3 has 12 amino acids. In DNA, the CDR3 is TGTGCCAGCAGCTTAGTCGGGGGGACCCAGTACTTC. As protein: CASSLVGGTQYF.

V usage is TRBV14 and J usage is TRBJ1-6; TRBD1 might be the D (5 bases). Trimming took off 3 bases at V and 6 bases at J, with 15 bases between the two ends. CDR3 size: 16 residues. The germline gives CDR1 SGHDN, CDR2 FVKESK. CDR3 DNA sequence: TGTGCCAGCAGCCACCTCGGGGAGGGGATTAATTCACCCCTCCACTTT. The encoded protein is CASSHLGEGINSPLHF.

The chain uses TRBV18 and TRBJ2-1, with 7 bases lining up with TRBD1. Germline V gene data show CDR1 as KGHSH and CDR2 as LQKENI. Trimming took 4 bases from V and 2 from J; bases not matched to a gene: 2. The CDR3 runs 14 residues. The CDR3 nucleotides read TGTGCCAGCTCACGGGACAGAGCCTACAATGAGCAGTTCTTC. Protein: CASSRDRAYNEQFF.

Concerning this clone itself: Compared with germline, one end of the junction differs, possibly owing to a read error. The chain combines TRBV7-7 with TRBJ2-1; 8 bases are shared with TRBD2. The germline V gene encodes CDR1 SSHAT and CDR2 FNYEAQ (reference sequence). This CDR3 comprises 15 residues. The CDR3 bases are TGTGCTAGCAGCCCCGTTGCCGGGGGGGCGAGTGAGCAGTTCTTC. The encoded protein is CASSPVAGGASEQFF.